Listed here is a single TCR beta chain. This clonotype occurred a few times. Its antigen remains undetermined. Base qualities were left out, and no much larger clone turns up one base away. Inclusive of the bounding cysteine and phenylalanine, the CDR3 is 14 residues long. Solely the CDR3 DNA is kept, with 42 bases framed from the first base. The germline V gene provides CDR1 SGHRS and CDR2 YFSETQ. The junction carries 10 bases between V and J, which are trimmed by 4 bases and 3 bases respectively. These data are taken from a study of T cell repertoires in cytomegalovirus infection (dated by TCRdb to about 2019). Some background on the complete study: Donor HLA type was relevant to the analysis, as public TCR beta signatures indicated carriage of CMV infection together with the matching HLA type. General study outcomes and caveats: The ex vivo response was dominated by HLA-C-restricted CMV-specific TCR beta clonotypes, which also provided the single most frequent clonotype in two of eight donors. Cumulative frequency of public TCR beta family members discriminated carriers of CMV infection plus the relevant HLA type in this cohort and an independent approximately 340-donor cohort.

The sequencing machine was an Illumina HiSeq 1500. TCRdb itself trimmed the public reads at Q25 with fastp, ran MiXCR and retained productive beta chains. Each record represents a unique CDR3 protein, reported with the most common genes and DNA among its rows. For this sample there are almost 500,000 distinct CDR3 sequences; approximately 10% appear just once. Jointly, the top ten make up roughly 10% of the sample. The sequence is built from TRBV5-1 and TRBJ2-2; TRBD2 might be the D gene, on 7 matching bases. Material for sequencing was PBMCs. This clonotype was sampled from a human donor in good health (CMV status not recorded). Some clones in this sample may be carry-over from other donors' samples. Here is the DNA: TGCGCCAGCAGCGCGGGGGCTTACACCGGGGAGCTGTTTTTT. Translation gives CASSAGAYTGELFF.